Here is one T cell receptor beta chain with its context. Its antigen is unknown. Libraries were prepared by immunoSEQ multiplex PCR; TCRdb keeps only in-frame clonotypes and omits some of them. The sample lists 90,000 to 150,000 clones; roughly 90% were seen once. The data belong to a study of cytomegalovirus exposure and HLA in healthy donors. Study observations and caveats: The CMV antigen specificity of a few CMV-associated chains was confirmed through in vitro analysis.

Germline CDR1 and CDR2: SGHNT and YENEEA. With 7 bases clipped from V and 7 bases from J, the junction kept 15 bases outside the gene matches. The CDR3 runs 18 residues. The chain is built from TRBV11-3 and TRBJ2-1, with 14 bases lining up with TRBD2. This TCR derives from a woman aged 18-29 years in good health and CMV-seropositive. Sequences were obtained from PBMCs. CDR3 residues: CASTRGLAGGVGLNEQFF. For the CDR3, the DNA is TGTGCCAGCACCCGAGGACTAGCGGGAGGAGTGGGTCTTAATGAGCAGTTCTTC.